Included here is one TCR beta chain sequence, with context. Per the original methods: Reference gene primer amplification gave nucleated cell count estimates. Data came from immunoSEQ multiplex PCR; TCRdb stores just in-frame clones and leaves some out. That table gives V, J and clone size, and the DNA gave D and trimming. This table has around 150,000 clones, 80% to 95% appearing once. This sample stems from a study of blood T cell repertoires in COVID-19. As for the study in general: T cells, B-cell-depleted T cells, or PBMCs supplied cDNA or gDNA.

The germline V and J ends were trimmed by 3 bases and 2 bases, with 14 bases remaining between them. The CDR3 has 15 amino acids. Germline V gives CDR1 SGHTS, CDR2 YDEGEE. The Seattle site enrolled patients during active infection and followed them longitudinally. This clonotype was sampled from a man between 25 and 39 years old with COVID-19, enrolled during active disease. The sequenced sample was peripheral blood. The chain recombines TRBV5-8 with TRBJ1-1; D not certain. The CDR3 DNA is TGTGCCAGCAGCTGGCAGGAGGAGGGAAACACTGAAGCTTTCTTT. Protein: CASSWQEEGNTEAFF. Drawing the rest from reference TRBV5-8 and TRBJ1-1, the complete variable domain is EAGVTQSPTHLIKTRGQQATLRCSPISGHTSVYWYQQALGLGLQFLLWYDEGEERNRGNFPPRFSGRQFPNYSSELNVNALELEDSALYLCASSWQEEGNTEAFFGQGTRLTVV.